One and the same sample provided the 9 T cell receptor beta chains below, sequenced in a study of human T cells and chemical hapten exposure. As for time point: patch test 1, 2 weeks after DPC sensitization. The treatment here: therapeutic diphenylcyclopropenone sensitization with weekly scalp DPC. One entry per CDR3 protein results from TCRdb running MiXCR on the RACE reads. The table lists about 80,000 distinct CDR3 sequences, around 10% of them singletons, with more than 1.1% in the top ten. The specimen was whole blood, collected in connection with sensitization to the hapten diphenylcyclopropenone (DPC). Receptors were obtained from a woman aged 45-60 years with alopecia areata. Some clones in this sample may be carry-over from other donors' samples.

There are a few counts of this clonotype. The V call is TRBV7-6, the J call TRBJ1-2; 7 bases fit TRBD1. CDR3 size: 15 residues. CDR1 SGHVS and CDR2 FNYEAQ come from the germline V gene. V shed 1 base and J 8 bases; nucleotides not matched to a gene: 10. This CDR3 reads CASSLDSQGDLGYTF. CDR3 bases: TGTGCCAGCAGCTTAGATTCGCAGGGGGACCTCGGCTACACCTTC.

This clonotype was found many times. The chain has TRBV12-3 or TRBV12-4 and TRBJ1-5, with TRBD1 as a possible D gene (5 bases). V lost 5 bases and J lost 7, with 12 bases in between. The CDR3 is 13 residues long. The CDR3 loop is CASSPGHLQPQHF. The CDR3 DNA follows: TGTGCCAGCAGTCCCGGACATTTACAGCCCCAGCATTTT.

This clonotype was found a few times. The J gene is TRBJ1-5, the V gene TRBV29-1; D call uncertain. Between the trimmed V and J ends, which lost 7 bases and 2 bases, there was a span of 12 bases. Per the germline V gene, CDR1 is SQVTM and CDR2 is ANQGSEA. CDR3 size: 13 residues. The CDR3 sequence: CSAGFAGNQPQHF. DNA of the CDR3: TGCAGCGCCGGATTCGCAGGCAATCAGCCCCAGCATTTT.

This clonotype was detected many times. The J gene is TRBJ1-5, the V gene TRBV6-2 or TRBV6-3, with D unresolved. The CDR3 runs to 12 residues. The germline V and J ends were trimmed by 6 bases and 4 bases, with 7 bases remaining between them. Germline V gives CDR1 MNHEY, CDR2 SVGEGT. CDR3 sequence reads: CASSEKNQPQHF. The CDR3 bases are TGTGCCAGCAGCGAAAAAAATCAGCCCCAGCATTTT.

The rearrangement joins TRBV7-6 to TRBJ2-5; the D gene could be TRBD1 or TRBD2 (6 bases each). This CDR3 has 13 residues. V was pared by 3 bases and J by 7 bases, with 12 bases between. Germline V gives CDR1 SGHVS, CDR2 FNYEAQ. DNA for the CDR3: TGTGCCAGCAGCTTTGGGGGGCGCGGGACCCAGTACTTC. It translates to CASSFGGRGTQYF.

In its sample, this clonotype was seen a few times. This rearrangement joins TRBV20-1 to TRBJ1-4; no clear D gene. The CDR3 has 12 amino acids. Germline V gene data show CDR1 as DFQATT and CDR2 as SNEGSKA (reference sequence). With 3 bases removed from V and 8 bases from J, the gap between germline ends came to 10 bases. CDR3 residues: CSARFMAEKLFF. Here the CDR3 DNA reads TGCAGTGCTAGGTTCATGGCCGAAAAACTGTTTTTT.

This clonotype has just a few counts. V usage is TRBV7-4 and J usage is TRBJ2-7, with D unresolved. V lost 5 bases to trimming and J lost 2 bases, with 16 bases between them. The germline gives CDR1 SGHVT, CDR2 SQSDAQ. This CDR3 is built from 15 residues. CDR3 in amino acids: CASSPTTRSPYEQYF. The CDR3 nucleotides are TGTGCCAGCAGCCCCACTACCAGGTCGCCCTACGAGCAGTACTTC.

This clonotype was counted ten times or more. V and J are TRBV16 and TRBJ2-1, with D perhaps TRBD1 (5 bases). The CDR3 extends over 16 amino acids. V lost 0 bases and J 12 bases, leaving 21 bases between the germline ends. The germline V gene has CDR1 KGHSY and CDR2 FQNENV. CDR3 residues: CASSQSFGAPNTRQFF. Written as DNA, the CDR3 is TGTGCCAGCAGCCAATCATTTGGGGCCCCAAACACGAGGCAGTTCTTC.

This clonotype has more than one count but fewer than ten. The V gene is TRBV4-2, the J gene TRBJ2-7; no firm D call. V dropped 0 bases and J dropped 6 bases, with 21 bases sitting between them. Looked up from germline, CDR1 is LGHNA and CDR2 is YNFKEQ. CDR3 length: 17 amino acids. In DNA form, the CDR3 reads TGTGCCAGCAGCCAAGATGGGGTCCCTGGCGGTTACCGCGAGCAGTACTTC. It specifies CASSQDGVPGGYREQYF.